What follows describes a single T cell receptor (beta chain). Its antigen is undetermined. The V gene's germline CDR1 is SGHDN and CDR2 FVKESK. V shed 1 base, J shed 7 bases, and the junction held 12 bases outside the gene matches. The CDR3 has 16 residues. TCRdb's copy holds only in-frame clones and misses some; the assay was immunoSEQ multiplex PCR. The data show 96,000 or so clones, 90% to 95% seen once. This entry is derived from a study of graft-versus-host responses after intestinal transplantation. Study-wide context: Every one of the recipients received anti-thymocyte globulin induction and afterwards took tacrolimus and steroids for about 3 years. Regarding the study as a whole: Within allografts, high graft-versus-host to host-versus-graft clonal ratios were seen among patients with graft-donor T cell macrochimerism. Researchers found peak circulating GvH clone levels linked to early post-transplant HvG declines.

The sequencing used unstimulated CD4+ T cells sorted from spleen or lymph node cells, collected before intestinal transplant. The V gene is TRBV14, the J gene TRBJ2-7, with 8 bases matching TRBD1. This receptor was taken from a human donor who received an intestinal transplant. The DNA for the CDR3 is TGTGCCAGCAGCCAAGGGACAGGGCCCAAAATGGGAGAGCAGTACTTC. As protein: CASSQGTGPKMGEQYF.